A selection of T cell receptor beta chains follows, all from one sample in a study of post-analysis software for immune sequencing data. TCRdb fed the PCR reads into MiXCR, producing one record per CDR3 protein. The sample contains approximately 730,000 distinct CDR3 sequences, about 32% of which appear only once. Source material: blood. These receptors all come from a girl between 5 and 17 years old with multiple sclerosis. Both conserved end residues are part of each CDR3. The D gene is left open where the match is weak. Only part of the rows carry a size: once, few, many, or a class if the clone is expanded.

cdr3_aa: CASRTEGGPHAEAFF; cdr3_nt: TGTGCCAGCAGAACGGAAGGGGGTCCACACGCTGAAGCTTTCTTT; j_call: TRBJ1-1; v_call: TRBV27; clone_size: -; d_call: -
cdr3_aa: CASSLAAAGRGTYEQYF; cdr3_nt: TGTGCCAGCAGCTTAGCTGCTGCGGGCCGAGGGACCTACGAGCAGTACTTC; j_call: TRBJ2-7; v_call: TRBV7-2; clone_size: -; d_call: -
cdr3_aa: CASSLGQREKLFF; cdr3_nt: TGTGCCAGCAGCTTAGGACAGCGTGAAAAACTGTTTTTT; j_call: TRBJ1-4; v_call: TRBV7-9; clone_size: few; d_call: -
cdr3_aa: CSVDLGQGAYEQYF; cdr3_nt: TGCAGCGTTGATTTAGGACAGGGGGCCTACGAGCAGTACTTC; j_call: TRBJ2-7; v_call: TRBV29-1; clone_size: many; d_call: TRBD1
cdr3_aa: CASSLGTGLGIQYF; cdr3_nt: TGCGCCAGCAGCTTGGGTACAGGGCTTGGCATTCAGTACTTC; j_call: TRBJ2-4; v_call: TRBV5-1; clone_size: few; d_call: -
cdr3_aa: CASSQPLAGVGDTQYF; cdr3_nt: TGTGCCAGCAGCCAACCCCTAGCGGGGGTAGGAGATACGCAGTATTTT; j_call: TRBJ2-3; v_call: TRBV7-2; clone_size: few; d_call: TRBD2
cdr3_aa: CASLTVYGYTF; cdr3_nt: TGTGCCAGCCTGACAGTCTATGGCTACACCTTC; j_call: TRBJ1-2; v_call: TRBV12-3/TRBV12-4; clone_size: -; d_call: -
cdr3_aa: CSATRGLGSYEQYF; cdr3_nt: TGCAGTGCTACTCGGGGACTGGGCTCCTACGAGCAGTACTTC; j_call: TRBJ2-7; v_call: TRBV20-1; clone_size: -; d_call: -
cdr3_aa: CSVGSGGPEAFF; cdr3_nt: TGCAGCGTTGGGTCCGGGGGGCCTGAAGCTTTCTTT; j_call: TRBJ1-1; v_call: TRBV29-1; clone_size: -; d_call: -
cdr3_aa: CASRPYEQYF; cdr3_nt: TGTGCCAGCAGACCATACGAGCAGTACTTC; j_call: TRBJ2-7; v_call: TRBV2; clone_size: -; d_call: -
cdr3_aa: CSARDGGGYNEKLFF; cdr3_nt: TGCAGTGCTAGAGATGGCGGGGGCTATAATGAAAAACTGTTTTTT; j_call: TRBJ1-4; v_call: TRBV20-1; clone_size: few; d_call: -
cdr3_aa: CASSASGSSYEQYF; cdr3_nt: TGCGCCAGCAGTGCTAGCGGGAGCTCCTACGAGCAGTACTTC; j_call: TRBJ2-7; v_call: TRBV10-2; clone_size: many; d_call: TRBD2
cdr3_aa: CAGSYRGQPYNEQFF; cdr3_nt: TGTGCCGGCAGTTATCGCGGACAGCCTTACAATGAGCAGTTCTTC; j_call: TRBJ2-1; v_call: TRBV6-5; clone_size: -; d_call: -
cdr3_aa: CSARDPKGQLAKNTQYF; cdr3_nt: TGCAGTGCTAGAGATCCAAAGGGACAGCTAGCCAAAAACACTCAGTACTTC; j_call: TRBJ2-4; v_call: TRBV20-1; clone_size: -; d_call: TRBD1
cdr3_aa: CASSVNLRDREDEQFF; cdr3_nt: TGCGCCAGCAGCGTAAACCTCCGGGACAGGGAGGACGAGCAGTTCTTC; j_call: TRBJ2-1; v_call: TRBV5-1; clone_size: few; d_call: TRBD1
cdr3_aa: CSERGSGSDTQYF; cdr3_nt: TGCAGCGAGAGGGGGAGCGGGAGCGATACGCAGTATTTT; j_call: TRBJ2-3; v_call: TRBV29-1; clone_size: many; d_call: TRBD2
cdr3_aa: CASSLRRGSEQYF; cdr3_nt: TGTGCCAGCAGCCTCCGCAGGGGTTCCGAGCAGTACTTC; j_call: TRBJ2-7; v_call: TRBV7-2; clone_size: -; d_call: -
cdr3_aa: CASSQILSPGTGINEQFF; cdr3_nt: TGCGCCAGCAGCCAAATTCTTTCCCCCGGGACAGGGATCAATGAGCAGTTCTTC; j_call: TRBJ2-1; v_call: TRBV4-3; clone_size: few; d_call: TRBD1
cdr3_aa: CSVAEGPAGGFNEQFF; cdr3_nt: TGCAGCGTTGCGGAGGGGCCTGCGGGGGGATTCAATGAGCAGTTCTTC; j_call: TRBJ2-1; v_call: TRBV29-1; clone_size: few; d_call: TRBD2
cdr3_aa: CSASRAGQNTEAFF; cdr3_nt: TGCAGTGCTAGTCGGGCAGGGCAGAACACTGAAGCTTTCTTT; j_call: TRBJ1-1; v_call: TRBV20-1; clone_size: -; d_call: -
cdr3_aa: CASSYEPQVAQYF; cdr3_nt: TGTGCCAGCAGTTACGAACCCCAGGTGGCCCAGTACTTC; j_call: TRBJ2-5; v_call: TRBV6-5; clone_size: few; d_call: -
cdr3_aa: CSASGGRSHEQYF; cdr3_nt: TGCAGTGCTAGTGGTGGGAGAAGTCACGAGCAGTACTTC; j_call: TRBJ2-7; v_call: TRBV20-1; clone_size: -; d_call: -
cdr3_aa: CASSQPPGGQSSYNEQFF; cdr3_nt: TGCGCCAGCAGCCAACCCCCCGGGGGACAAAGCTCCTACAATGAGCAGTTCTTC; j_call: TRBJ2-1; v_call: TRBV4-3; clone_size: -; d_call: -
cdr3_aa: CASSPWTGLITEAFF; cdr3_nt: TGTGCCAGCAGCCCCTGGACAGGGCTTATTACTGAAGCTTTCTTT; j_call: TRBJ1-1; v_call: TRBV7-9; clone_size: -; d_call: TRBD1
cdr3_aa: CATSDWDSTDTQYF; cdr3_nt: TGTGCCACCAGTGACTGGGACAGCACAGATACGCAGTATTTT; j_call: TRBJ2-3; v_call: TRBV24-1; clone_size: -; d_call: -
cdr3_aa: CASSPLSGSPLHF; cdr3_nt: TGTGCCAGCAGTCCGCTGTCTGGCTCACCCCTCCACTTT; j_call: TRBJ1-6; v_call: TRBV6-5; clone_size: -; d_call: -
cdr3_aa: CASRTLLSSTDTQYF; cdr3_nt: TGTGCCAGCAGGACACTACTCTCAAGCACAGATACGCAGTATTTT; j_call: TRBJ2-3; v_call: TRBV6-1; clone_size: -; d_call: -
cdr3_aa: CSARDPLAGLYEQYF; cdr3_nt: TGCAGTGCTAGAGATCCACTAGCGGGCCTCTACGAGCAGTACTTC; j_call: TRBJ2-7; v_call: TRBV20-1; clone_size: few; d_call: TRBD2
cdr3_aa: CASSLTGTDLTKNIQYF; cdr3_nt: TGTGCCAGCAGCTTGACCGGGACAGACCTTACCAAAAACATTCAGTACTTC; j_call: TRBJ2-4; v_call: TRBV5-6; clone_size: few; d_call: TRBD1
cdr3_aa: CASSLGGIPNEQFF; cdr3_nt: TGTGCCAGCAGCTTAGGCGGGATCCCGAATGAGCAGTTCTTC; j_call: TRBJ2-1; v_call: TRBV11-3; clone_size: -; d_call: -
cdr3_aa: CATSRDQFSYEQYF; cdr3_nt: TGTGCCACCAGCAGAGACCAGTTCTCCTACGAGCAGTACTTC; j_call: TRBJ2-7; v_call: TRBV15; clone_size: few; d_call: -
cdr3_aa: CASSARQGAHTEAFF; cdr3_nt: TGTGCCAGCAGCGCCAGACAGGGGGCCCACACTGAAGCTTTCTTT; j_call: TRBJ1-1; v_call: TRBV7-2; clone_size: few; d_call: TRBD1
cdr3_aa: CASSPPGRINTEAFF; cdr3_nt: TGCGCCAGCAGCCCCCCGGGACGGATAAACACTGAAGCTTTCTTT; j_call: TRBJ1-1; v_call: TRBV5-1; clone_size: few; d_call: -
cdr3_aa: CAIRYSLAGGYTSYNEQFF; cdr3_nt: TGTGCCATCAGATACTCTTTAGCGGGAGGCTATACTTCCTACAATGAGCAGTTCTTC; j_call: TRBJ2-1; v_call: TRBV10-3; clone_size: many; d_call: TRBD2
cdr3_aa: CASSLRQGGAEAFF; cdr3_nt: TGCGCCAGCAGCCTTCGCCAAGGGGGTGCTGAAGCTTTCTTT; j_call: TRBJ1-1; v_call: TRBV5-1; clone_size: once; d_call: -
cdr3_aa: CASSRQGGAYNEQFF; cdr3_nt: TGCGCCAGCAGCAGACAGGGCGGAGCGTACAATGAGCAGTTCTTC; j_call: TRBJ2-1; v_call: TRBV5-1; clone_size: many; d_call: TRBD1
cdr3_aa: CATSPWAYSRSSYNEQFF; cdr3_nt: TGTGCCACCTCACCGTGGGCCTACAGTAGGAGCTCCTACAATGAGCAGTTCTTC; j_call: TRBJ2-1; v_call: TRBV15; clone_size: -; d_call: -
cdr3_aa: CASSDGGEPLYYEQYF; cdr3_nt: TGTGCCAGCAGTGATGGCGGGGAGCCCCTCTATTACGAGCAGTACTTC; j_call: TRBJ2-7; v_call: TRBV25-1; clone_size: few; d_call: -
cdr3_aa: CASSFTGTSGRVGDTQYF; cdr3_nt: TGCGCCAGCAGCTTTACCGGGACTAGCGGGAGGGTTGGAGATACGCAGTATTTT; j_call: TRBJ2-3; v_call: TRBV5-1; clone_size: -; d_call: TRBD2
cdr3_aa: CASLPAGLAKNIQYF; cdr3_nt: TGTGCCAGCTTGCCGGCAGGTCTAGCCAAAAACATTCAGTACTTC; j_call: TRBJ2-4; v_call: TRBV28; clone_size: -; d_call: -
cdr3_aa: CASRGSQYF; cdr3_nt: TGTGCCAGCCGAGGGTCCCAGTACTTC; j_call: TRBJ2-5; v_call: TRBV6-6; clone_size: -; d_call: -
cdr3_aa: CASSRRTSGETQYF; cdr3_nt: TGTGCCAGCAGTCGGAGGACTAGCGGCGAGACCCAGTACTTC; j_call: TRBJ2-5; v_call: TRBV6-2/TRBV6-3; clone_size: few; d_call: TRBD2
cdr3_aa: CASSRDAKNIQYF; cdr3_nt: TGTGCCAGCAGTCGAGACGCCAAAAACATTCAGTACTTC; j_call: TRBJ2-4; v_call: TRBV12-3/TRBV12-4; clone_size: few; d_call: -
cdr3_aa: CASSYIFQETQYF; cdr3_nt: TGTGCCAGCAGTTACATATTTCAGGAGACCCAGTACTTC; j_call: TRBJ2-5; v_call: TRBV6-6; clone_size: few; d_call: -
cdr3_aa: CASSILTASYEQYF; cdr3_nt: TGTGCCAGCAGCATATTGACAGCCTCCTACGAGCAGTACTTC; j_call: TRBJ2-7; v_call: TRBV7-9; clone_size: -; d_call: -
cdr3_aa: CASSKAPETGAYYGYTF; cdr3_nt: TGTGCCAGCAGCAAAGCCCCTGAAACAGGGGCCTACTATGGCTACACCTTC; j_call: TRBJ1-2; v_call: TRBV21-1; clone_size: few; d_call: -
cdr3_aa: CASSDKTNTGELFF; cdr3_nt: TGTGCCAGCAGTGATAAGACGAACACCGGGGAGCTCTTTTTT; j_call: TRBJ2-2; v_call: TRBV6-4; clone_size: -; d_call: -
cdr3_aa: CAIGGGAITEQFF; cdr3_nt: TGTGCCATTGGTGGGGGGGCGATCACTGAGCAGTTCTTC; j_call: TRBJ2-1; v_call: TRBV6-5; clone_size: few; d_call: -
cdr3_aa: CASSQDPGAGGYTF; cdr3_nt: TGTGCCAGCAGCCAAGATCCGGGGGCGGGTGGCTACACCTTC; j_call: TRBJ1-2; v_call: TRBV4-2; clone_size: few; d_call: -
cdr3_aa: CSVGRTNRPQHF; cdr3_nt: TGCAGTGTTGGGCGGACCAATCGGCCCCAGCATTTT; j_call: TRBJ1-5; v_call: TRBV20-1; clone_size: few; d_call: -
cdr3_aa: CASSSTSAGVAAKNIQYF; cdr3_nt: TGTGCCAGCAGCTCTACAAGTGCAGGGGTTGCAGCCAAAAACATTCAGTACTTC; j_call: TRBJ2-4; v_call: TRBV7-9; clone_size: few; d_call: -
cdr3_aa: CASTGLAYNEQFF; cdr3_nt: TGTGCCAGTACTGGGCTAGCCTACAATGAGCAGTTCTTC; j_call: TRBJ2-1; v_call: TRBV19; clone_size: -; d_call: -
cdr3_aa: CASSLGQSISPPHF; cdr3_nt: TGTGCCAGCAGCTTAGGACAGTCGATTTCACCCCCCCACTTT; j_call: TRBJ1-6; v_call: TRBV7-2; clone_size: -; d_call: -